Below are 24 T cell receptor beta chains sequenced from a single sample in a study of post-analysis software for immune sequencing data. Unique molecular identifiers tagged the TCR beta cDNA libraries. TCRdb re-analysed the PCR reads in MiXCR, keeping a single row per CDR3 protein. Of about 820,000 distinct CDR3 sequences in the sample, roughly 50% were seen once. Overall study results and limits: Elevated frequency relative to controls characterized roughly 5 TRBV segments in patients, TRBV5-6, TRBV5-1 and TRBV20-1 among them.

These receptors lack a known antigen. The sequenced sample was blood. These receptors were obtained from a girl between 10 and 17 years old with multiple sclerosis.

J is TRBJ2-7 and V is TRBV2; 10 bases line up with TRBD1. J gave up 2 bases and V 1 base, and 2 bases lay outside the gene matches. Germline V gene data show CDR1 as SNHLY and CDR2 as FYNNEI. This CDR3 contains 15 residues. The CDR3 sequence: CASSEGTGGPYEQYF. The CDR3, as DNA: TGTGCCAGCAGTGAAGGGACAGGGGGACCCTACGAGCAGTACTTC.

This chain joins TRBV7-3 and TRBJ2-1; 11 bases are shared with TRBD2. The length of the CDR3 is 18 residues. Germline CDR1 SGHTA, CDR2 FQGTGA. The J segment lost 0 bases and the V segment lost 6 bases, leaving 10 bases of the junction unmatched. This chain's CDR3 is CASRLMGSGGGSYNEQFF. DNA of the CDR3: TGTGCCAGCAGACTAATGGGTAGCGGGGGGGGCTCCTACAATGAGCAGTTCTTC.

This clonotype was observed a handful of times. This chain links TRBV10-3 with TRBJ2-7, with TRBD1 as a possible D gene (5 bases). The CDR3 has 14 amino acids. V was shortened by 2 bases and J by 5 bases, with 13 bases between the two germline ends. The germline V gene has CDR1 ENHRY and CDR2 SYGVKD. CDR3 DNA: TGTGCCATCAGTGAGAGGCAGGGTGCGGACGAGCAGTACTTC. Residues: CAISERQGADEQYF.

About this clonotype itself: At one boundary the junction diverges from the germline segment, which might be a read error. V and J are TRBV7-7 and TRBJ2-1, with D perhaps matching TRBD2 (6 bases). This CDR3 is built from 15 residues. Germline assignment: CDR1 SSHAT and CDR2 FNYEAQ (reference sequence). CDR3 in DNA: TGTGCTAGCAGCCTGAACCGGGACTCGTACAATGAGCAGTTCTTC. As protein: CASSLNRDSYNEQFF.

The chain uses TRBV20-1 and TRBJ2-7; D perhaps matches TRBD1 (5 bases). In germline, CDR1 is DFQATT, CDR2 SNEGSKA (reference sequence). This CDR3 region has 12 residues. V was pared by 0 bases and J by 3 bases, with 6 bases between. The CDR3 spells CSAREDNYEQYF. DNA of the CDR3: TGCAGTGCTAGAGAGGACAACTACGAGCAGTACTTC.

This chain connects TRBV7-9 to TRBJ2-7; 7 bases map to TRBD1. V was pared by 5 bases and J by 2 bases, with 12 bases of the junction left unmatched. The CDR3 sequence is 16 residues long. Germline CDR1 and CDR2: SEHNR and FQNEAQ (reference sequence). The CDR3 sequence is CASSPKQGVHTYEQYF. CDR3 DNA sequence: TGTGCCAGCAGCCCCAAGCAGGGGGTGCACACCTACGAGCAGTACTTC. The entire variable domain, with the rest obtained from reference TRBV7-9 and TRBJ2-7, is as follows: DTGVSQNPRHKITKRGQNVTFRCDPISEHNRLYWYRQTLGQGPEFLTYFQNEAQLEKSRLLSDRFSAERPKGSFSTLEIQRTEQGDSAMYLCASSPKQGVHTYEQYFGPGTRLTVT.

The CDR3 bases are TGTGCCACCTCAGGGGAAGGGGCCCACTACAATGAGCAGTTCTTC. It specifies CATSGEGAHYNEQFF. The gene calls are TRBV6-1 and TRBJ2-1, with TRBD1 as a possible D gene (6 bases). Trimming took 10 bases from V and 3 from J, leaving 19 bases between them. CDR1 is MNHNS and CDR2 is SASEGT in the germline V gene. The CDR3 is made up of 15 amino acids.

The V and J genes are TRBV7-3 and TRBJ2-5, with D maybe TRBD1 (5 bases). The CDR3 runs to 13 residues. Germline V CDR1 and CDR2: SGHTA, FQGTGA. V gave up 1 base and J gave up 11 bases, with 14 bases separating them. DNA of the CDR3: TGTGCCAGCAGCTTAATGACAGCAAATGAGCAGTACTTC. Protein product: CASSLMTANEQYF.

This clonotype was counted once. The chain recombines TRBV12-3 or TRBV12-4 with TRBJ2-5; D is uncertain. The J call could be wrong; TRBJ2-7 is a better fit for the DNA end. The CDR3 sequence is 14 residues long. CDR3 in amino acids: CASSLAPKPYEQYF. In DNA, the CDR3 is TGTGCCAGCAGTTTAGCGCCGAAGCCCTACGAGCAGTACTTC.

The chain uses TRBV7-6 and TRBJ2-7; D not resolved. The CDR3 is 13 residues long. Germline-derived CDR1 and CDR2 are SGHVS and FNYEAQ. The ends were cut back, 1 base at V and 6 bases at J, with 10 bases in the middle. CDR3 sequence: CASSLGVSSEQYF. The CDR3 region has the DNA TGTGCCAGCAGCTTAGGGGTGTCCAGCGAGCAGTACTTC.

In this sample, this clonotype turned up once. The chain recombines TRBV7-2 with TRBJ2-5; the D gene is possibly TRBD2 (6 bases). Germline V gene sequence: CDR1 SGHTA, CDR2 FQGNSA. The CDR3 covers 17 residues. V shed 1 base and J shed 4 bases, with 19 bases lying between them. CDR3 region: CASSLEWWQEGPETQYF. For the CDR3, the DNA is TGTGCCAGCAGCTTAGAATGGTGGCAGGAGGGACCAGAGACCCAGTACTTC.

This clonotype has a single count. The chain combines TRBV20-1 with TRBJ2-5; TRBD1 matches at 8 bases. The CDR3 is 16 residues long. J lost 11 bases, V lost 4 bases, and 21 bases had no gene match. The V gene's germline CDR1 is DFQATT and CDR2 SNEGSKA (reference sequence). CDR3 coding DNA: TGCAGTGCTATAGGGCGACAGGGGCCGGATCCCTATGAGCAGTACTTC. It translates to CSAIGRQGPDPYEQYF.

This clonotype was observed a few times. V is TRBV2 and J is TRBJ1-2; D is undetermined. Trimming cost V 1 base and J 6 bases, with 3 bases left between them. Germline V gives CDR1 SNHLY, CDR2 FYNNEI. The CDR3 runs to 11 residues. The CDR3 sequence is CASSEGNGYTF. CDR3 coding DNA: TGTGCCAGCAGTGAAGGGAATGGCTACACCTTC.

V and J are TRBV12-3 or TRBV12-4 and TRBJ2-7, with 10 bases fitting TRBD1. Trimming at V came to 0 bases and at J to 3 bases, leaving 5 bases not matched to a gene. CDR3 length equals 16 residues. For the CDR3, the DNA is TGTGCCAGCAGTTTAGCGGGACAGGGGATAATCTACGAGCAGTACTTC. Translated, it gives CASSLAGQGIIYEQYF.

The DNA of the CDR3 is TGTGCCAGTTCTCTAGGCGGGGGGCGGGGTACTGAAGCTTTCTTT. Translation: CASSLGGGRGTEAFF. This chain connects TRBV7-8 to TRBJ1-1, with D perhaps TRBD1 (6 bases). CDR1 is SGHVS, CDR2 FQNEAQ, per germline. The CDR3 runs 15 residues. V was trimmed by 9 bases and J by 5 bases, leaving 22 bases between them.

This clonotype was counted a few times. The rearrangement joins TRBV12-3 or TRBV12-4 to TRBJ2-7; the D is unclear. The CDR3 runs to 14 residues. V lost 4 bases, J lost 2 bases, and 12 bases lay in between. The CDR3 spells CASSYLGMTYEQYF. DNA of the CDR3: TGTGCCAGCAGTTATTTGGGGATGACCTACGAGCAGTACTTC.

On this clonotype: Since no conserved phenylalanine or tryptophan closes the CDR3, a read error is the likely cause. This chain links TRBV5-1 with TRBJ1-2; 7 nucleotides align to TRBD1. Germline V gene sequence: CDR1 SGHRS, CDR2 YFSETQ. J lost 4 bases, V lost 7 bases, and 10 bases had no gene match. CDR3 length: 14 amino acids. The CDR3 DNA reads as TGCGCCAGCTCCGGTTCGACAGGGAGCTATGGCTACACCTGC. Translating gives CASSGSTGSYGYTC.

The V and J genes are TRBV2 and TRBJ2-7; TRBD1 agrees at 9 bases. The CDR3 is made up of 17 amino acids. Germline trimming cut 4 bases from V and 2 bases from J; bases unmatched to any gene: 12. CDR1 is SNHLY and CDR2 is FYNNEI in the germline V gene. CDR3 nucleotides: TGTGCCAGCAGTGTAGGGACAGGGTCCCCTACCCCCTACGAGCAGTACTTC. As protein: CASSVGTGSPTPYEQYF. Full variable domain (missing parts from reference TRBV2 and TRBJ2-7): EPEVTQTPSHQVTQMGQEVILRCVPISNHLYFYWYRQILGQKVEFLVSFYNNEISEKSEIFDDQFSVERPDGSNFTLKIRSTKLEDSAMYFCASSVGTGSPTPYEQYFGPGTRLTVT.

The chain joins TRBV6-2 or TRBV6-3 to TRBJ2-7; the D gene is possibly TRBD2 (6 bases). The germline V gene has CDR1 MNHEY and CDR2 SVGEGT. V was pared by 6 bases and J by 6 bases, with 24 bases between. The CDR3 sequence is 16 residues long. The CDR3 here is CASRPPTSLALSEQYF. CDR3 in DNA: TGTGCCAGCAGGCCCCCAACTAGCCTTGCACTCTCCGAGCAGTACTTC.

This sequence joins TRBV20-1 and TRBJ2-1; D is undetermined. The germline V gene encodes CDR1 DFQATT and CDR2 SNEGSKA (reference sequence). The CDR3 consists of 11 residues. Trimming took off 2 bases at V and 5 bases at J, with 4 bases between the two ends. The CDR3 sequence: CSARPHNEQFF. CDR3 DNA sequence: TGCAGTGCTAGACCGCACAATGAGCAGTTCTTC.

This chain uses TRBV2 with TRBJ2-5, with a tentative D call TRBD2 (6 bases). The CDR3 extends over 15 amino acids. CDR1 and CDR2 from the germline V gene are SNHLY and FYNNEI. Trimming took off 6 bases at V and 5 bases at J, with 19 bases between the two ends. The CDR3 loop is CASSPSTRRRETQYF. The CDR3 region has the DNA TGTGCCAGCAGCCCATCGACTAGGCGAAGGGAGACCCAGTACTTC.

This clonotype has a handful of counts. The chain couples TRBV29-1 to TRBJ1-1; D is unresolved. V lost 4 bases and J lost 1, with 4 bases in between. The length of the CDR3 is 11 residues. Germline CDR1 and CDR2: SQVTM and ANQGSEA. CDR3 nucleotides: TGCAGCGTTGGAACGAACACTGAAGCTTTCTTT. Its translation: CSVGTNTEAFF.

V and J are TRBV20-1 and TRBJ2-1; D not certain. The CDR3 is 14 residues long. CDR1 is DFQATT and CDR2 is SNEGSKA in the germline V gene (reference sequence). V gave up 3 bases and J gave up 3 bases, with 12 bases separating them. The CDR3 spells CSARDERDYNEQFF. As DNA, the CDR3 is TGCAGTGCTAGGGATGAGCGAGACTACAATGAGCAGTTCTTC.

The rearrangement links TRBV7-6 to TRBJ2-7, with D possibly matching TRBD2 (5 bases). Germline V gene sequence: CDR1 SGHVS, CDR2 FNYEAQ. V lost 1 base, J lost 5 bases, and 18 bases lay in between. The CDR3 spans 16 residues. This chain's CDR3 is CASSLEQSPAGHEQYF. The CDR3 nucleotides read TGTGCCAGCAGCTTAGAGCAATCCCCGGCGGGCCACGAGCAGTACTTC.